Below are 30 T cell receptor beta chains sequenced from a single sample in a study of control samples from healthy donors and cancer patients. Libraries were prepared by immunoSEQ multiplex PCR; TCRdb keeps only in-frame clonotypes and omits some of them. The data contain fewer than 250,000 clones, approximately 91% of them singletons. The source material was blood. These receptors all come from a man aged 25-45 years in good health.

The rearrangement joins TRBV7-9 to TRBJ1-2, with unresolved D. The CDR3 has 11 residues. Trimming shortened V by 5 bases and J by 5 bases, and 6 bases separated the two germline ends. The germline CDR1 and CDR2 sequences are SEHNR and FQNEAQ (reference sequence). The CDR3 nucleotides are TGTGCCAGCAGCCGGGAATATGGCTACACCTTC. Its protein is CASSREYGYTF.

A few counts support this clone. The gene calls are TRBV6-2 or TRBV6-3 and TRBJ1-5, with 8 bases identical to TRBD1. J was trimmed by 5 bases and V by 5 bases; bases with no gene match: 8. The CDR3 consists of 15 residues. Germline CDR1 reads MNHEY; CDR2 reads SVGEGT. In DNA form, the CDR3 reads TGTGCCAGCAGTCGAAGATACAGGGGGGATCAGCCCCAGCATTTT. Its translation: CASSRRYRGDQPQHF.

V and J are TRBV3-1 (or the pseudogene TRBV3-2) and TRBJ1-2; weak D call: TRBD1 (5 bases). The CDR3 is 14 amino acids. The germline V gene has CDR1 LGHDT and CDR2 YNNKEL (reference sequence). The ends were cut back, 4 bases at V and 7 bases at J, with 16 bases in the middle. The CDR3 DNA sequence: TGTGCCAGCAGCCCGGGACTGGGGGAGGGTGGCTACACCTTC. This codes for CASSPGLGEGGYTF.

This chain joins TRBV7-6 and TRBJ2-7; 10 bases are shared with TRBD2. From germline, CDR1 is SGHVS and CDR2 FNYEAQ. The J segment lost 4 bases and the V segment lost 6 bases, leaving 9 bases of the junction unmatched. The CDR3 is 15 residues long. The CDR3, as DNA: TGTGCCAGCAGTCCCCCCCTAGCGGGGGCTTACGAGCAGTACTTC. Amino acid sequence: CASSPPLAGAYEQYF.

This chain uses TRBV19 with TRBJ1-3; no reliable D call. This CDR3 is 15 amino acids long. CDR1 is LNHDA, CDR2 SQIVND, per germline (reference sequence). Trimming took 5 bases from V and 0 from J, leaving 11 bases between them. CDR3 nucleotide sequence: TGTGCCAGTAGTGCGGCAGTGAACTCTGGAAACACCATATATTTT. Encoded protein: CASSAAVNSGNTIYF.

The chain uses TRBV5-1 and TRBJ1-3; perhaps TRBD1 as D (6 bases). Germline lookup yields CDR1 SGHRS and CDR2 YFSETQ. The CDR3 is 16 residues long. V lost 4 bases, J lost 0 bases, and 14 bases lay in between. CDR3: CASSPQTGPSGNTIYF. DNA for the CDR3: TGCGCCAGCAGCCCTCAGACAGGCCCCTCTGGAAACACCATATATTTT.

In its sample, this clone was seen once. This sequence joins TRBV5-1 and TRBJ2-7; TRBD1 is a possible D gene (6 bases). V lost 4 bases and J 6 bases, leaving 23 bases between the germline ends. In germline, CDR1 is SGHRS, CDR2 YFSETQ. The length of the CDR3 is 16 residues. CDR3 nucleotides: TGCGCCAGCAGCCCTCCGGACAGCGAATTAAAAGGCGAGCAGTACTTC. This encodes CASSPPDSELKGEQYF.

The chain's CDR3 is CASSLGGSNQPQHF. CDR3 nucleotides: TGTGCCAGCTCTCTAGGGGGAAGCAATCAGCCCCAGCATTTT. This chain connects TRBV18 to TRBJ1-5; tentatively, D is TRBD1 (6 bases). Germline CDR1 is KGHSH and CDR2 is LQKENI. This CDR3 region has 14 residues. The V end was cut by 6 bases, the J end by 1 base, with 10 bases between.

This chain connects TRBV6-5 to TRBJ1-4, with no clear D. The CDR3 contains 11 residues. CDR1 and CDR2 (germline): MNHEY, SVGAGI. V dropped 5 bases and J dropped 8 bases, with 6 bases sitting between them. The CDR3: CASSRMEKLFF. As DNA, the CDR3 is TGTGCCAGCAGTCGGATGGAAAAACTGTTTTTT.

The chain employs TRBV19 and TRBJ1-5, with D uncertain. V shed 4 bases and J shed 0 bases, with 10 bases lying between them. CDR1 and CDR2 (germline): LNHDA, SQIVND (reference sequence). The length of the CDR3 is 15 residues. CDR3 in DNA: TGTGCCAGTAGTAACGACCGTTCTAGCAATCAGCCCCAGCATTTT. This encodes CASSNDRSSNQPQHF.

The chain carries TRBV7-8 and TRBJ1-5, with TRBD1 identical over 10 bases. Germline V gene lookup returns CDR1 SGHVS and CDR2 FQNEAQ. The junction had 5 bases not matched to a gene; V was cut back by 2 bases and J by 7 bases. The CDR3 spans 15 residues. Here the CDR3 reads CASSLTWTGGQPQHF. The CDR3 DNA is TGTGCCAGCAGCTTAACCTGGACAGGGGGACAGCCCCAGCATTTT.

J is TRBJ2-4 and V is TRBV5-1; D perhaps matches TRBD1 (7 bases). V dropped 2 bases and J dropped 3 bases, with 12 bases sitting between them. This CDR3 comprises 15 residues. CDR1 is SGHRS and CDR2 is YFSETQ in the germline V gene. The CDR3 loop reads CASSFRGDGKNIQYF. In nucleotides, the CDR3 is TGCGCCAGCAGCTTCAGGGGGGACGGCAAAAACATTCAGTACTTC.

V and J are TRBV10-3 and TRBJ1-4, with 8 bases aligning to TRBD1. The trim removed 10 bases at V and 8 bases at J, leaving 9 bases unmatched. Germline V lookup: CDR1 ENHRY, CDR2 SYGVKD. This CDR3 comprises 13 residues. The CDR3 reads CASAATGEEKLFF. The CDR3 coding sequence is TGTGCCAGCGCGGCGACAGGGGAAGAAAAACTGTTTTTT.

This clone was detected only a few times. V usage is TRBV7-8 and J usage is TRBJ1-6; tentative D call: TRBD1 (5 bases). The germline CDR1 and CDR2 sequences are SGHVS and FQNEAQ. The CDR3 totals 15 residues. Trimming shortened V by 1 base and J by 8 bases, and 12 bases separated the two germline ends. Written as DNA, the CDR3 is TGTGCCAGCAGCTTAGTCACAGGATTACATTCACCCCTCCACTTT. It encodes CASSLVTGLHSPLHF.

The chain carries TRBV9 and TRBJ1-2; D ambiguous. The CDR3 is 19 residues long. V shed 0 bases and J shed 3 bases, with 24 bases lying between them. Germline V lookup: CDR1 SGDLS, CDR2 YYNGEE. The CDR3 nucleotides read TGTGCCAGCAGCGTAGCGGCCCAAGAAAGACACGGGAAGGACTATGGCTACACCTTC. It translates to CASSVAAQERHGKDYGYTF.

The rearrangement links TRBV5-8 to TRBJ1-4, with TRBD1 matching 9 bases. Germline V gene lookup returns CDR1 SGHTS and CDR2 YDEGEE. The CDR3 totals 15 residues. V gave up 4 bases and J gave up 8 bases; unmatched junction bases: 9. The CDR3 spells CASSPHGTGNEKLFF. As DNA, the CDR3 is TGTGCCAGCAGCCCTCACGGGACAGGGAACGAAAAACTGTTTTTT.

This clone is a singleton in its sample. CDR3 loop: CASSWGTTAGNEQFF. In DNA, the CDR3 is TGTGCCAGCAGTTGGGGGACAACCGCCGGCAATGAGCAGTTCTTC. The rearrangement joins TRBV11-3 to TRBJ2-1; D may be TRBD1 (6 bases). Trimming left V 6 bases short and J 6 bases short, with 18 bases between. Germline CDR1 SGHNT, CDR2 YENEEA. The CDR3 is 15 residues long.

The chain combines TRBV19 with TRBJ1-5, with unresolved D. The CDR3 runs to 12 residues. The V end lost 4 bases, the J end lost 4 bases, and 5 bases lay between the germline ends. From germline, CDR1 is LNHDA and CDR2 SQIVND (reference sequence). This CDR3 reads CASSKENQPQHF. The CDR3 bases are TGTGCCAGTAGTAAAGAAAATCAGCCCCAGCATTTT.

The chain couples TRBV5-6 to TRBJ2-3, with D unresolved. Trimming shortened V by 4 bases and J by 5 bases, and 8 bases separated the two germline ends. CDR3 size: 12 residues. Germline CDR1 and CDR2: SGHDT and YYEEEE. The CDR3 here is CASSPQQDTQYF. The CDR3 nucleotides read TGTGCCAGCAGCCCACAGCAAGATACGCAGTATTTT.

This clone was recorded a few times. This chain connects TRBV30 to TRBJ1-6; D unresolved. Between the trimmed V and J ends, which lost 4 bases and 14 bases, there was a span of 18 bases. Per germline, CDR1 GTSNPN and CDR2 SVGIG (reference sequence). The CDR3 sequence is 13 residues long. CDR3 nucleotides: TGTGCCTGGACCCCGGACCAAGCCGTGACCCTCCACTTT. It is translated as CAWTPDQAVTLHF.

V gene TRBV5-1 combines with J gene TRBJ1-6; D ambiguous. Germline V CDR1 and CDR2: SGHRS, YFSETQ. The CDR3 is 16 amino acids. Trimming took off 3 bases at V and 9 bases at J, with 19 bases between the two ends. For the CDR3, the DNA is TGCGCCAGCAGCTCGGAAGGGAGGGTTAGTTCTTCACCCCTCCACTTT. Translating it yields CASSSEGRVSSSPLHF. Based on the CDR3 plus reference TRBV5-1 and TRBJ1-6, the full variable domain is KAGVTQTPRYLIKTRGQQVTLSCSPISGHRSVSWYQQTPGQGLQFLFEYFSETQRNKGNFPGRFSGRQFSNSRSEMNVSTLELGDSALYLCASSSEGRVSSSPLHFGNGTRLTVT.

V usage is TRBV3-1 (or the pseudogene TRBV3-2) and J usage is TRBJ2-3, with D maybe TRBD1 (6 bases). The CDR3 runs to 14 residues. CDR1 and CDR2 (germline): LGHDT, YNNKEL (reference sequence). V lost 4 bases and J lost 4, with 12 bases in between. The CDR3 here is CASSPRGMADTQYF. CDR3 coding DNA: TGTGCCAGCAGCCCAAGGGGGATGGCAGATACGCAGTATTTT.

A single count supports this clone. J is TRBJ1-6 and V is TRBV28; 7 nucleotides align to TRBD1. The CDR3 extends over 15 amino acids. From germline, CDR1 is MDHEN and CDR2 SYDVKM. V lost 1 base and J lost 9; bases outside the gene matches: 6. CDR3 DNA: TGTGCCAGCAGTTTATCAACAGGGGCTAGTTCACCCCTCCACTTT. This gives the protein CASSLSTGASSPLHF.

CDR3 sequence: CASSQTGGEDTQYF. The CDR3 DNA sequence: TGCGCCAGCAGCCAAACAGGGGGCGAGGATACGCAGTATTTT. The J gene is TRBJ2-3, the V gene TRBV5-1; TRBD1 agrees at 9 bases. The CDR3 length is 14 residues. Germline assignment: CDR1 SGHRS and CDR2 YFSETQ. V shed 4 bases, J shed 6 bases, and the junction held 6 bases outside the gene matches.

The chain has TRBV2 and TRBJ1-1; 8 nucleotides agree with TRBD1. Germline CDR1 is SNHLY and CDR2 is FYNNEI. The V segment lost 6 bases and the J segment 1 base; nucleotides outside the gene matches: 4. This CDR3 has 14 residues. CDR3 residues: CASSRGRTNTEAFF. CDR3 DNA sequence: TGTGCCAGCAGCAGGGGGCGAACGAACACTGAAGCTTTCTTT. Full variable domain (outside the CDR3, taken from reference TRBV2 and TRBJ1-1): EPEVTQTPSHQVTQMGQEVILRCVPISNHLYFYWYRQILGQKVEFLVSFYNNEISEKSEIFDDQFSVERPDGSNFTLKIRSTKLEDSAMYFCASSRGRTNTEAFFGQGTRLTVV.

The rearrangement links TRBV4-1 to TRBJ2-7; 7 bases line up with TRBD2. The CDR3 sequence is 13 residues long. Germline loops: CDR1 MGHRA, CDR2 YSYEKL. V lost 3 bases and J lost 5; bases outside the gene matches: 4. This chain's CDR3 is CASSQPAGDEQYF. The CDR3 bases are TGCGCCAGCAGCCAGCCCGCGGGGGACGAGCAGTACTTC.

CDR3 amino acids: CASSAWARAAYEQYF. CDR3 coding DNA: TGTGCCAGCAGCGCCTGGGCCAGGGCGGCCTACGAGCAGTACTTC. V and J are TRBV7-2 and TRBJ2-7; a weak D match, TRBD1 (5 bases). The germline V gene encodes CDR1 SGHTA and CDR2 FQGNSA. This CDR3 contains 15 residues. Trimming took 5 bases from V and 2 from J, leaving 16 bases between them.

This clone appeared a single time. V gene TRBV6-5 combines with J gene TRBJ1-5, with unresolved D. V gave up 5 bases and J gave up 4 bases, with 15 bases separating them. The CDR3 runs 15 residues. Germline CDR1 MNHEY, CDR2 SVGAGI. CDR3 sequence reads: CASSSSYGLNQPQHF. The CDR3 nucleotides are TGTGCCAGCAGTAGCAGTTATGGGTTGAATCAGCCCCAGCATTTT.

The chain links TRBV5-1 to TRBJ1-3, with 9 bases aligning to TRBD1. V was clipped by 4 bases and J by 0 bases; unmatched bases: 5. The CDR3 is 16 residues long. Germline V gives CDR1 SGHRS, CDR2 YFSETQ. DNA for the CDR3: TGCGCCAGCAGCGGGGGACAGGGTGTCTCTGGAAACACCATATATTTT. As protein: CASSGGQGVSGNTIYF.

This sequence joins TRBV19 and TRBJ1-4; TRBD1 is a possible D gene (6 bases). Trimming cost V 5 bases and J 3 bases, with 16 bases left between them. This CDR3 is 16 amino acids long. Per the germline V gene, CDR1 is LNHDA and CDR2 is SQIVND (reference sequence). The CDR3 is CASSRPGAGANEKLFF. The CDR3 DNA is TGTGCCAGTAGTCGTCCAGGGGCGGGAGCTAATGAAAAACTGTTTTTT.